Listed here are 7 T cell receptor beta chains from one sample, sequenced in a study of T cells after yellow fever vaccination. TCRdb re-called the 5' RACE reads with MiXCR, one entry per CDR3 protein. This sample carries about 240,000 distinct CDR3 sequences, roughly 3.5% of them seen once, and the ten largest clones take 15% to 20%. The starting material was PBMCs, obtained 15 days after the yellow fever booster vaccination. The receptors come from a man between 18 and 29 years old who received the YFV17D yellow fever vaccine.

Ten or more counts support this clonotype. This chain connects TRBV12-3 or TRBV12-4 to TRBJ2-2; weak D call: TRBD2 (7 bases). This CDR3 has 15 residues. The V end was cut by 3 bases, the J end by 3 bases, with 11 bases between. In nucleotides, the CDR3 is TGTGCCAGCAGTTTTGGGGGGGGCTACACCGGGGAGCTGTTTTTT. It encodes CASSFGGGYTGELFF.

This clonotype occurred many times. The chain uses TRBV10-3 and TRBJ1-2; weak D call: TRBD1 (5 bases). The CDR3 contains 13 residues. V was trimmed by 3 bases and J by 6 bases, leaving 11 bases between them. From germline, CDR1 is ENHRY and CDR2 SYGVKD. The CDR3 reads CAISEVGANGYTF. CDR3 nucleotide sequence: TGTGCCATCAGTGAAGTAGGGGCGAATGGCTACACCTTC.

This clonotype has at least ten counts. The chain employs TRBV11-2 and TRBJ2-5; D is possibly TRBD2 (7 bases). V was clipped by 4 bases and J by 0 bases, with 24 bases between them. CDR1 is SGHAT, CDR2 FQNNGV, per germline. The CDR3 has 19 amino acids. CDR3 DNA: TGTGCCAGCAGCTCTCTGGGGAGGGGGGCTACCGAGTACCAAGAGACCCAGTACTTC. It encodes CASSSLGRGATEYQETQYF.

This clonotype was counted at least ten times. V gene TRBV7-8 combines with J gene TRBJ2-5; D is undetermined. V lost 3 bases and J 5 bases, leaving 13 bases between the germline ends. Germline values: CDR1 SGHVS, CDR2 FQNEAQ. The CDR3 is 14 residues long. The CDR3: CASSLGKHGETQYF. CDR3 bases: TGTGCCAGCAGCTTGGGGAAACATGGGGAGACCCAGTACTTC.

This clonotype was picked up many times. This sequence joins TRBV28 and TRBJ2-3; the D gene is possibly TRBD2 (6 bases). The CDR3 is made up of 17 amino acids. Trimming stripped 3 bases from V and 2 bases from J, with 18 bases between. The germline CDR1 and CDR2 sequences are MDHEN and SYDVKM. This chain's CDR3 is CASSFTPSSGDTDTQYF. Written as DNA, the CDR3 is TGTGCCAGCAGTTTCACCCCCTCCTCGGGGGACACAGATACGCAGTATTTT.

This clonotype has a count of ten or more. The rearrangement links TRBV6-5 to TRBJ1-5; possible D gene TRBD1, 5 bases. Trimming took off 6 bases at V and 7 bases at J, with 16 bases between the two ends. There are 14 residues in the CDR3. Per the germline V gene, CDR1 is MNHEY and CDR2 is SVGAGI. DNA of the CDR3: TGTGCCAGCAGCCCTCGGACATTTGGACAGCCCCAGCATTTT. This codes for CASSPRTFGQPQHF.

This clonotype was found many times. V is TRBV4-1 and J is TRBJ2-3; D gene uncertain. Germline-derived CDR1 and CDR2 are MGHRA and YSYEKL. V was shortened by 1 base and J by 4 bases, with 12 bases between the two germline ends. This CDR3 region has 15 residues. The CDR3 DNA follows: TGCGCCAGCAGCCAAGCCCGGGCCAGAGCAGATACGCAGTATTTT. Protein: CASSQARARADTQYF.